The 24 T cell receptor beta chains below were found in one sample sequenced in a study of T cells in Graves' hyperthyroidism and ophthalmopathy. TCR beta CDR3 regions were amplified from RNA transcripts. The primer set for the first-round RT-PCR of the TCR CDR3 was HTBI. TCRdb reanalysed the multiplex PCR reads using MiXCR and keeps one entry per CDR3 protein. The data show almost 500,000 distinct CDR3 sequences, under 25% seen once. The specimen sequenced was blood. The origin of the receptors is a woman in her seventies with Graves' ophthalmopathy.

CDR3 sequence reads: CASSLLTNSGDTQYF. As DNA, the CDR3 is TGTGCCAGCAGCTTGTTGACCAACTCCGGGGATACGCAGTATTTT. The chain employs TRBV5-8 and TRBJ2-3; D is unclear. CDR1 and CDR2 (germline): SGHTS, YDEGEE. The V end was cut by 1 base, the J end by 6 bases, with 15 bases between. The CDR3 length is 15 residues.

A single count supports this clonotype. The chain joins TRBV20-1 to TRBJ1-1; D gene ambiguous. There are 16 residues in the CDR3. V lost 0 bases to trimming and J lost 3 bases, with 17 bases between them. Germline CDR1 DFQATT, CDR2 SNEGSKA (reference sequence). CDR3 DNA sequence: TGCAGTGCTAGAGATAGTAAGGTCGTTAGGGACACTGAAGCTTTCTTT. The encoded protein is CSARDSKVVRDTEAFF.

Comments on this clonotype: An end of the junction differs from the germline gene, which may be a read error. The gene calls are TRBV7-9 and TRBJ2-1; D is perhaps TRBD1 (5 bases). The CDR3 extends over 14 amino acids. Germline V gene sequence: CDR1 SEHNR, CDR2 FQNEAQ (reference sequence). Here the CDR3 DNA reads TGTGTCAGCGTCAGGGCTAGCTCCTACAATGAGCAGTTCTTC. This gives the protein CVSVRASSYNEQFF.

This clonotype has a handful of counts. The J gene is TRBJ2-1, the V gene TRBV20-1; 11 bases match TRBD2. This CDR3 region has 15 residues. The germline CDR1 and CDR2 sequences are DFQATT and SNEGSKA (reference sequence). V shed 6 bases and J 1 base; nucleotides not matched to a gene: 5. In DNA form, the CDR3 reads TGCAGTGCCACTAGCGGGAGTTTGTCCTACAATGAGCAGTTCTTC. Translation gives CSATSGSLSYNEQFF.

This clonotype showed up many times. The CDR3 bases are TGTGCCAGCAGTGGGGGTGGACTGAACACCGGGGAGCTGTTTTTT. It yields the protein CASSGGGLNTGELFF. The chain uses TRBV28 and TRBJ2-2, with D perhaps being TRBD1 or TRBD2 (5 bases each). Trimming left V 5 bases short and J 1 base short, with 11 bases between. The CDR3 is made up of 15 amino acids. CDR1 and CDR2 (germline): MDHEN, SYDVKM.

This clonotype was seen many times. This chain links TRBV28 with TRBJ1-1; D unresolved. CDR3 length equals 11 residues. The V end lost 7 bases, the J end lost 5 bases, and 8 bases lay between the germline ends. Per the germline V gene, CDR1 is MDHEN and CDR2 is SYDVKM. The CDR3 loop reads CASKTRTEAFF. Here the CDR3 DNA reads TGTGCCAGCAAGACGAGGACTGAAGCTTTCTTT.

This clonotype was counted once. CDR3 loop: CSAGQGGTEAFF. CDR3 nucleotides: TGCAGTGCCGGACAGGGGGGTACTGAAGCTTTCTTT. The chain joins TRBV20-1 to TRBJ1-1, with 10 bases fitting TRBD1. The V segment lost 6 bases and the J segment 5 bases; nucleotides outside the gene matches: 3. Germline CDR1 and CDR2: DFQATT and SNEGSKA (reference sequence). CDR3 size: 12 residues.

This clonotype was observed a few times. The chain carries TRBV6-2 or TRBV6-3 and TRBJ2-3; 8 positions match TRBD2. Unmatched junction bases numbered 8, after V lost 6 bases and J lost 6 bases. From germline, CDR1 is MNHEY and CDR2 SVGEGT. The CDR3 loop spans 14 amino acids. The CDR3 loop is CASRKREWGDTQYF. DNA of the CDR3: TGTGCCAGCAGAAAGCGGGAGTGGGGCGATACGCAGTATTTT.

This clonotype occurred many times. The chain employs TRBV27 and TRBJ2-3; TRBD2 aligns across 9 bases. The CDR3 consists of 12 residues. The V and J ends lost 3 bases and 11 bases, in that order; junction bases with no gene match: 3. Germline CDR1 is MNHEY and CDR2 is SMNVEV (reference sequence). The CDR3 region is CASSFRTSEQYF. The CDR3 DNA reads as TGTGCCAGCAGTTTCCGGACTAGCGAGCAGTATTTT.

The sample holds a few counts of this clonotype. V usage is TRBV16 and J usage is TRBJ1-2; 8 positions match TRBD1. The CDR3 is 15 amino acids. Losses at the gene ends were 4 bases for V and 5 bases for J; bases not matched to a gene: 9. Germline lookup yields CDR1 KGHSY and CDR2 FQNENV. The DNA of the CDR3 is TGTGCCAGCAGCCGCAACAGGGGGTTAGGATATGGCTACACCTTC. It codes for CASSRNRGLGYGYTF.

This clonotype showed up just once. V and J are TRBV4-1 and TRBJ2-1; unclear D gene. This CDR3 is built from 15 residues. Per germline, CDR1 MGHRA and CDR2 YSYEKL. V was clipped by 2 bases and J by 6 bases, with 14 bases between them. CDR3 nucleotide sequence: TGCGCCAGCAGCCAAATCGTGGAATCAGGCAATGAGCAGTTCTTC. It specifies CASSQIVESGNEQFF.

This clonotype was seen more than once but under ten times. This chain joins TRBV28 and TRBJ1-2; possible D gene TRBD1, 6 bases. Trimming pared 3 bases from V and 5 bases from J, leaving 13 bases between. Germline V lookup: CDR1 MDHEN, CDR2 SYDVKM. This CDR3 region has 14 residues. CDR3 sequence (DNA): TGTGCCAGCAGTTTGCCCAGGGGTCATTATGGCTACACCTTC. Translated, it gives CASSLPRGHYGYTF.

V is TRBV6-1 and J is TRBJ2-1; D ambiguous. This CDR3 has 12 residues. CDR1 and CDR2 from the germline V gene are MNHNS and SASEGT. The germline V and J ends were trimmed by 7 bases and 9 bases, with 13 bases remaining between them. The CDR3 loop reads CASNLAIGEQFF. The CDR3 DNA is TGTGCCAGCAATCTCGCGATCGGTGAGCAGTTCTTC.

J is TRBJ2-1 and V is TRBV5-4, with 8 bases aligning to TRBD2. The V and J ends lost 0 bases and 6 bases, in that order; junction bases with no gene match: 8. This CDR3 contains 16 residues. In germline, CDR1 is SGHNT, CDR2 YYREEE (reference sequence). The CDR3 DNA sequence: TGTGCCAGCAGCTTGGCCGGGGGGGGAGGGGTCAATGAGCAGTTCTTC. This codes for CASSLAGGGGVNEQFF.

The table lists this clonotype with many counts. The chain employs TRBV12-5 and TRBJ1-1; tentative D call: TRBD1 (5 bases). This CDR3 contains 15 residues. Germline values: CDR1 LGHNT, CDR2 FRNRAP. Trimming stripped 2 bases from V and 5 bases from J, with 15 bases between. The CDR3 coding sequence is TGTGCTAGTGGTTTGTTAGCTGGGGCGTGGACTGAAGCTTTCTTT. The encoded protein is CASGLLAGAWTEAFF.

This clonotype appeared a few times. This may stem from a read error, because a much larger clone lies one nucleotide away. The rearrangement uses TRBV24-1 and TRBJ2-3, with D tentatively TRBD1 or TRBD2 (5 bases each). V lost 8 bases and J lost 2, with 10 bases in between. CDR1 and CDR2 from the germline V gene are KGHDR and SFDVKD. There are 13 residues in the CDR3. The CDR3 DNA follows: TGTGCCACCAATGGGGGAAACACAGATACGCAGTATTTT. Translation gives CATNGGNTDTQYF.

V gene TRBV6-5 combines with J gene TRBJ2-2, with 7 positions matching TRBD1. The CDR3 extends over 14 amino acids. The germline V gene encodes CDR1 MNHEY and CDR2 SVGAGI. V lost 2 bases and J lost 5; bases outside the gene matches: 2. The CDR3, as DNA: TGTGCCAGCAGTTACAGACAGGGTACCGGGGAGCTGTTTTTT. Residues: CASSYRQGTGELFF.

The chain couples TRBV18 to TRBJ2-1, with no clear D. The CDR3 covers 15 residues. Trimming shortened V by 2 bases and J by 0 bases, and 8 bases separated the two germline ends. The germline CDR1 and CDR2 sequences are KGHSH and LQKENI. The CDR3 sequence: CASSPSLNSYNEQFF. DNA for the CDR3: TGTGCCAGCTCACCAAGCTTAAACTCCTACAATGAGCAGTTCTTC. Combining the CDR3 with reference TRBV18 and TRBJ2-1 gives the whole variable domain NAGVMQNPRHLVRRRGQEARLRCSPMKGHSHVYWYRQLPEEGLKFMVYLQKENIIDESGMPKERFSAEFPKEGPSILRIQQVVRGDSAAYFCASSPSLNSYNEQFFGPGTRLTVL.

This clonotype appeared many times. The V gene is TRBV27, the J gene TRBJ2-1, with TRBD1 identical over 9 bases. J was trimmed by 7 bases and V by 2 bases; bases with no gene match: 6. Germline V gives CDR1 MNHEY, CDR2 SMNVEV (reference sequence). The CDR3 loop spans 15 amino acids. CDR3 in DNA: TGTGCCAGCAGTTTAGTGCGGACAGGGGTTAATGAGCAGTTCTTC. Residues: CASSLVRTGVNEQFF.

This clonotype was counted between two and nine times. The rearrangement links TRBV3-1 to TRBJ1-3, with D maybe TRBD1 (6 bases). The V end was cut by 5 bases, the J end by 2 bases, with 10 bases between. The CDR3 is 14 amino acids. Per the germline V gene, CDR1 is LGHDT and CDR2 is YNNKEL (reference sequence). In nucleotides, the CDR3 is TGTGCCAGCAGCGGTACAGGGACTGGAAACACCATATATTTT. This encodes CASSGTGTGNTIYF.

This clonotype occurred a few times. This chain links TRBV10-3 with TRBJ2-1; a weak D match, TRBD2 (6 bases). CDR1 is ENHRY, CDR2 SYGVKD, per germline. V was cut by 3 bases and J by 6 bases, with 18 bases left in between. CDR3 length: 16 residues. As DNA, the CDR3 is TGTGCCATCAGTGACACAGGTCTAGCGAATTCCAATGAGCAGTTCTTC. Translating it yields CAISDTGLANSNEQFF.

CDR3 DNA: TGTGCCAGCAGCGTAGACCCAGGGCTTTCACCCCTCCACTTT. It is translated as CASSVDPGLSPLHF. The rearrangement links TRBV2 to TRBJ1-6, with D perhaps TRBD1 (5 bases). The V gene's germline CDR1 is SNHLY and CDR2 FYNNEI. V was trimmed by 6 bases and J by 9 bases, leaving 15 bases between them. This CDR3 contains 14 residues.

V usage is TRBV7-3 and J usage is TRBJ1-1; D might be TRBD1 (5 bases). The germline CDR1 and CDR2 sequences are SGHTA and FQGTGA. Trimming took off 1 base at V and 11 bases at J, with 11 bases between the two ends. The CDR3 spans 12 residues. The CDR3 sequence is CASSLRGGPAFF. CDR3 in DNA: TGTGCCAGCAGCTTAAGGGGGGGTCCGGCTTTCTTT.

This clonotype has just a few counts. The CDR3 loop reads CASSLGGRVAKNIQYF. For the CDR3, the DNA is TGTGCCAGCAGCTTGGGGGGCCGGGTGGCCAAAAACATTCAGTACTTC. This chain links TRBV5-6 with TRBJ2-4; D is perhaps TRBD1 (5 bases). V lost 0 bases and J 1 base, leaving 11 bases between the germline ends. The V gene's germline CDR1 is SGHDT and CDR2 YYEEEE. There are 16 residues in the CDR3.